This T cell receptor beta chain was recovered during a study of Ad26.COV2.S vaccination and SARS-CoV-2 variants. Only in-frame clones appear in the TCRdb table, and some are missing; sequencing was by immunoSEQ multiplex PCR. The repertoire holds more than 300,000 clones, 86% seen once, with more than 1.5% in the top ten. The treatment here: roughly 20 received Ad26.COV2.S at low or high dose, single or two shots; 5 received placebo; per-sample allocation not given. Following the first vaccine or placebo injection, samples were taken on day 63. This TCR came from a person between 18 and 65 years old who received the Ad26.COV2.S COVID-19 vaccine or a placebo. Sequenced material: peripheral blood, taken in a trial of Ad26.COV2.S vaccine versus placebo.

CDR3 bases: TGTGCCAGCAGCTTAGACCCTGCGGGCGGAGGCTATGGCTACACCTTC. As protein: CASSLDPAGGGYGYTF. The V call is TRBV7-2, the J call TRBJ1-2; no reliable D call. The CDR3 has 16 amino acids. Germline V gene sequence: CDR1 SGHTA, CDR2 FQGNSA. V lost 1 base, J lost 4 bases, and 16 bases lay in between.